One TCR beta chain is described in this entry. The specificity of this receptor is unknown. Per-base qualities were not stored, and no clone one base away is much larger. The entry originates in a study of blood T cell repertoires in COVID-19 (TCRdb year 2020). Background for the entire study: The collaborator samples originated in the United States, Italy and Spain and spanned the acute and convalescent phases of COVID-19. HLA class I and class II types, where available, came from metadata supplied by the sample provider rather than from assay-based typing. The prospective study material was composed of cDNA or gDNA derived from T cells, B-cell-depleted T cells, or PBMCs. The repertoires were released in a freely available public database intended as a resource for research on the immune response to SARS-CoV-2. Nearly every sample came with metadata listing a de-identified subject ID, COVID-19 status, age in years and sex. Samples were obtained from the ongoing ImmuneRACE study (first 160 participants) and from 1,254 subjects provided by 6 global collaborators. The dataset comprised deeply sampled blood TCRbeta repertoires from subjects exposed to, actively infected with, or recovered from COVID-19.

The immunoSEQ Assay, a bias-controlled multiplex PCR, was used to amplify TCRbeta CDR3 regions from genomic DNA. The paper's data handling went like this. Within the assay, amplification of reference gene primers was used to estimate how many nucleated cells each sample contained. Sequence reads were collapsed and filtered to measure the absolute abundance of every unique TCRbeta CDR3 rearrangement. For each sample, productive Simpson clonality was calculated by taking the square root of Simpson's diversity index across productive rearrangements. The source is immuneACCESS, and TCRdb retained only in-frame sequences with V and J called. Part of the clones is not carried over; for the studies checked, unresolved V genes explain less than half of this, and the remainder is unexplained. Clonal size and the V and J genes are those of that table, whereas D and trimming came from the DNA. For this sample there are a few hundred thousand clones; roughly 84% appear just once. Roughly 3% of the sample is held by the ten biggest clonotypes.

What the study reported, not specific to this receptor: Clinical and demographic metadata were provided uncurated, with the amount varying by source and participant.

Compared with germline, V lacks 2 bases and J lacks 4 bases; bases without a gene match: 2. Its CDR3 holds 15 amino acids, cysteine through phenylalanine. Only CDR3 DNA remains: 45 bases, in frame from the first base. Looking up the germline V gene yields CDR1 SGDLS and CDR2 YYNGEE. Enrolling through a virtual design, the prospective study's participants ranged in age from roughly 18 to 90 years and lived across 20 to 25 United States geographic areas. In the prospective study, cohorts were assigned on the basis of participant-reported clinical history obtained from a screening survey and a study questionnaire. ImmuneRACE Cohort 3 recovered participants were defined by two consecutive negative NP/OP PCR tests, healthcare professional clearance, or symptom resolution. In the prospective study, whole blood, serum and a nasopharyngeal or oropharyngeal swab were collected from each participant by mobile phlebotomists. Participants in the prospective study had the option to provide additional blood draws and questionnaires over a 2-month period. Prospective study blood samples were shipped either frozen or at room temperature before DNA extraction.

Sample: PBMCs or T cells enriched from blood (not recorded which). The sequence was collected from a woman aged 25-40 years who had recovered from COVID-19. The chain is encoded by TRBV9 joined to TRBJ1-5, with 11 junctional bases fitting TRBD1. The CDR3 protein: CASSVGQGANQPQHF. The DNA sequence reads TGTGCCAGCAGCGTCGGACAGGGGGCGAATCAGCCCCAGCATTTT.